A single sample gave rise to the 8 T cell receptor beta chains below, sequenced in a study of HIV-infected patients and healthy controls. TCRdb processed the 5' RACE reads anew with MiXCR; each CDR3 protein has one entry. The sample includes 15,000 to 20,000 distinct CDR3 sequences, less than 20% of them seen just once. Input material: CD8+ T cells from blood. These receptors all stem from a human donor in good health.

About this clonotype itself: Being one base from a much bigger clone, this may be a read error. The chain carries TRBV6-1 and TRBJ1-5; no clear D gene. The germline V gene has CDR1 MNHNS and CDR2 SASEGT. This CDR3 is built from 15 residues. Trimming took off 2 bases at V and 0 bases at J, with 8 bases between the two ends. The CDR3 reads CASSEFSGSNQPQHF. The DNA of the CDR3 is TGTGCCAGCAGTGAATTTTCCGGTAGCAATCAGCCCCAGCATTTT.

This clonotype showed up many times. This sequence joins TRBV7-9 and TRBJ1-1; tentatively, D is TRBD1 (5 bases). The CDR3 spans 14 residues. With 3 bases removed from V and 1 base from J, the gap between germline ends came to 9 bases. Germline lookup yields CDR1 SEHNR and CDR2 FQNEAQ (reference sequence). The CDR3 nucleotides read TGTGCCAGCAGCTTCGGACAATCGAACACTGAAGCTTTCTTT. This encodes CASSFGQSNTEAFF.

By sample share, this clonotype is medium-sized. The chain uses TRBV28 and TRBJ2-3; 7 positions agree with TRBD2. V lost 2 bases, J lost 3 bases, and 5 bases stayed unmatched. CDR1 is MDHEN, CDR2 SYDVKM, per germline. CDR3 length equals 15 residues. In nucleotides, the CDR3 is TGTGCCAGCAGTTTAAGTCTAGCGGATACAGATACGCAGTATTTT. It yields the protein CASSLSLADTDTQYF.

This clonotype has a count of ten or more. The V gene is TRBV20-1, the J gene TRBJ2-7, with TRBD2 matching over 12 bases. The CDR3 length is 16 residues. Germline V gives CDR1 DFQATT, CDR2 SNEGSKA (reference sequence). J lost 5 bases, V lost 3 bases, and 11 bases had no gene match. The CDR3: CSARTSGSFRGNEQYF. CDR3 nucleotides: TGCAGTGCTAGGACTAGCGGGAGCTTTAGAGGGAACGAGCAGTACTTC.

This clonotype was found a few times. The gene calls are TRBV12-3 or TRBV12-4 and TRBJ1-1; D unclear. V was cut by 2 bases and J by 4 bases, with 11 bases left in between. This CDR3 is 14 amino acids long. CDR3 DNA: TGTGCCAGCAGTTTATCGGGTATTGGCACTGAAGCTTTCTTT. Translated, it gives CASSLSGIGTEAFF.

Note on this clonotype: Germline is not matched at one junction end, which may reflect a read error. The chain combines TRBV7-7 with TRBJ2-4; D may be TRBD1 or TRBD2 (5 bases each). The CDR3 has 15 residues. From germline, CDR1 is SSHAT and CDR2 FNYEAQ (reference sequence). Written as DNA, the CDR3 is TGTGCTTCTAATAACACTAGGGGCCCCAAAAACATTCAATACTTC. It specifies CASNNTRGPKNIQYF. The full variable domain, its missing parts supplied by reference TRBV7-7 and TRBJ2-4, is GAGVSQSPRYKVTKRGQDVTLRCDPISSHATLYWYQQALGQGPEFLTYFNYEAQPDKSGLPSDRFSAERPEGSISTLTIQRTEQRDSAMYRCASNNTRGPKNIQYFGAGTRLSVL.

The chain employs TRBV12-3 or TRBV12-4 and TRBJ2-2, with D possibly TRBD2 on 5 matching bases. The CDR3 has 15 amino acids. Trimming took 6 bases from V and 3 from J, leaving 14 bases between them. CDR3 region: CASRRSSGYTGELFF. The CDR3 bases are TGTGCCAGCAGACGATCAAGCGGATACACCGGGGAGCTGTTTTTT.

The chain links TRBV7-2 to TRBJ1-1, with D possibly TRBD1 on 5 matching bases. Germline assignment: CDR1 SGHTA and CDR2 FQGNSA. V was cut by 5 bases and J by 6 bases, with 13 bases left in between. The CDR3 is 13 amino acids. The CDR3: CASSPPGTAEAFF. The CDR3 DNA reads as TGTGCCAGCAGCCCACCTGGGACGGCTGAAGCTTTCTTT.